The rows below give T cell receptor beta chains drawn from one sample of a study of shared clonotypes between healthy human individuals. The repertoire was sequenced with immunoSEQ multiplex PCR; TCRdb's copy has only in-frame clones and lacks some. The repertoire holds around 1 million clones, around 80% seen once, with approximately 1.5% in the top ten. Sample: memory CD4+ T cells sorted from blood. All receptors derive from a man between 18 and 29 years old in good health. Each CDR3 is given with its conserved first and last residue. The D gene is left open where the match is weak. Size values are once, few and many counts, or a class for expanded clones, and some rows have none.

v_call: TRBV19; d_call: .; j_call: TRBJ1-1; clone_size: .; cdr3_aa: CASSVSGVMNTEAFF; cdr3_nt: TGTGCCAGTAGTGTCTCGGGGGTCATGAACACTGAAGCTTTCTTT
v_call: TRBV5-1; d_call: .; j_call: TRBJ2-1; clone_size: .; cdr3_aa: CASSLNVASSYNEQFF; cdr3_nt: TGCGCCAGCAGCTTGAATGTGGCGAGCTCCTACAATGAGCAGTTCTTC
v_call: TRBV5-8; d_call: TRBD1; j_call: TRBJ1-1; clone_size: .; cdr3_aa: CASSPPGQGLLTEAFF; cdr3_nt: TGTGCCAGCAGCCCCCCCGGACAGGGACTACTCACTGAAGCTTTCTTT
v_call: TRBV2; d_call: .; j_call: TRBJ1-1; clone_size: few; cdr3_aa: CASRVNTEAFF; cdr3_nt: TGTGCCAGCCGGGTGAACACTGAAGCTTTCTTT
v_call: TRBV15; d_call: .; j_call: TRBJ1-2; clone_size: .; cdr3_aa: CATSREGGNYGYTF; cdr3_nt: TGTGCCACCAGCAGAGAAGGTGGGAACTATGGCTACACCTTC
v_call: TRBV11-2; d_call: .; j_call: TRBJ1-1; clone_size: few; cdr3_aa: CASSLGRGGEAFF; cdr3_nt: TGTGCCAGCAGCTTAGGGCGGGGAGGTGAAGCTTTCTTT
v_call: TRBV4-1; d_call: .; j_call: TRBJ1-1; clone_size: once; cdr3_aa: CASRQVPDLNTEAFF; cdr3_nt: TGCGCCAGCAGGCAGGTCCCGGACCTAAACACTGAAGCTTTCTTT
v_call: TRBV9; d_call: TRBD2; j_call: TRBJ2-5; clone_size: .; cdr3_aa: CASSVELAAQETQYF; cdr3_nt: TGTGCCAGCAGCGTAGAACTAGCGGCGCAGGAGACCCAGTACTTC
v_call: TRBV7-2; d_call: TRBD1; j_call: TRBJ1-2; clone_size: .; cdr3_aa: CASSLRKVRGDGYTF; cdr3_nt: TGTGCCAGCAGCTTAAGAAAGGTCAGGGGGGATGGCTACACCTTC
v_call: TRBV18; d_call: .; j_call: TRBJ2-7; clone_size: .; cdr3_aa: CASSPDTIYEQYF; cdr3_nt: TGTGCCAGCTCACCAGATACCATTTACGAGCAGTACTTC
v_call: TRBV7-9; d_call: .; j_call: TRBJ2-7; clone_size: .; cdr3_aa: CASSSQGNEQYF; cdr3_nt: TGTGCCAGCAGCTCCCAAGGCAACGAGCAGTACTTC
v_call: TRBV11-3; d_call: .; j_call: TRBJ1-1; clone_size: .; cdr3_aa: CASSFALNTEAFF; cdr3_nt: TGTGCCAGCAGCTTCGCCCTGAACACTGAAGCTTTCTTT
v_call: TRBV30; d_call: .; j_call: TRBJ1-3; clone_size: once; cdr3_aa: CAWSVTSSGNTIYF; cdr3_nt: TGTGCCTGGAGCGTTACAAGCTCTGGAAACACCATATATTTT
v_call: TRBV30; d_call: .; j_call: TRBJ2-3; clone_size: .; cdr3_aa: CAWSVTVDPRDTQYF; cdr3_nt: TGTGCCTGGAGTGTAACTGTGGACCCGAGGGATACGCAGTATTTT
v_call: TRBV10-3; d_call: .; j_call: TRBJ1-1; clone_size: few; cdr3_aa: CAISEGQRNTEAFF; cdr3_nt: TGTGCCATCAGTGAAGGGCAGCGTAACACTGAAGCTTTCTTT
v_call: TRBV27; d_call: .; j_call: TRBJ1-5; clone_size: .; cdr3_aa: CASSLRSVDQPQHF; cdr3_nt: TGTGCCAGCAGTTTAAGGTCCGTAGATCAGCCCCAGCATTTT
v_call: TRBV5-6; d_call: .; j_call: TRBJ1-6; clone_size: .; cdr3_aa: CASSLDTGGTPLHF; cdr3_nt: TGTGCCAGCAGCTTGGACACGGGTGGAACACCCCTCCACTTT
v_call: TRBV6-1; d_call: .; j_call: TRBJ1-5; clone_size: .; cdr3_aa: CASRAGLGQPQHF; cdr3_nt: TGTGCCAGCAGGGCAGGGTTAGGTCAGCCCCAGCATTTT
v_call: TRBV10-3; d_call: TRBD1; j_call: TRBJ2-3; clone_size: .; cdr3_aa: CAISPGQGTDTQYF; cdr3_nt: TGTGCCATCAGCCCTGGACAGGGCACAGATACGCAGTATTTT
v_call: TRBV18; d_call: TRBD1; j_call: TRBJ2-7; clone_size: .; cdr3_aa: CASSDRVFPYEQYF; cdr3_nt: TGTGCCAGCTCAGACAGGGTTTTTCCCTACGAGCAGTACTTC
v_call: TRBV5-8; d_call: TRBD1; j_call: TRBJ1-1; clone_size: .; cdr3_aa: CASSHGRGGTAFF; cdr3_nt: TGTGCCAGCAGCCATGGGAGAGGGGGCACCGCTTTCTTT
v_call: TRBV9; d_call: .; j_call: TRBJ2-3; clone_size: .; cdr3_aa: CASSPQEDTQYF; cdr3_nt: TGTGCCAGCAGCCCTCAAGAAGATACGCAGTATTTT
v_call: TRBV9; d_call: .; j_call: TRBJ1-6; clone_size: .; cdr3_aa: CASSSEGGYSPLHF; cdr3_nt: TGTGCCAGCAGCTCCGAAGGGGGGTATTCACCCCTCCACTTT
v_call: TRBV5-6; d_call: .; j_call: TRBJ1-2; clone_size: .; cdr3_aa: CASSLIGRGDYGYTF; cdr3_nt: TGTGCCAGCAGCTTGATTGGCAGGGGAGACTATGGCTACACCTTC
v_call: TRBV5-6; d_call: TRBD2; j_call: TRBJ2-3; clone_size: .; cdr3_aa: CASSSQTSGLLDTQYF; cdr3_nt: TGTGCCAGCAGCTCCCAGACTAGCGGATTACTTGATACGCAGTATTTT
v_call: TRBV13; d_call: TRBD2; j_call: TRBJ2-1; clone_size: .; cdr3_aa: CASSLTSGKQFF; cdr3_nt: TGTGCCAGCAGCCTTACTAGCGGAAAGCAGTTCTTC
v_call: TRBV12-5; d_call: .; j_call: TRBJ2-5; clone_size: .; cdr3_aa: CASGPQPRGLETQYF; cdr3_nt: TGTGCTAGTGGTCCCCAACCCCGGGGGTTAGAGACCCAGTACTTC
v_call: TRBV4-1; d_call: .; j_call: TRBJ1-2; clone_size: .; cdr3_aa: CASSEPLSANYGYTF; cdr3_nt: TGCGCCAGCAGCGAACCTCTTTCGGCTAACTATGGCTACACCTTC
v_call: TRBV5-1; d_call: .; j_call: TRBJ2-1; clone_size: many; cdr3_aa: CASSLEGRSYNEQFF; cdr3_nt: TGCGCCAGCAGCTTGGAGGGGAGGTCCTACAATGAGCAGTTCTTC